The subject of this entry is one T cell receptor beta chain. Clones were sequenced by immunoSEQ multiplex PCR, and TCRdb holds only the in-frame ones, with some missing. The table records around 180,000 clones, approximately 89% of them present only once. The data belong to a study of blood T cell repertoires in COVID-19. The TCR originated in a man aged 35-49 years with active or convalescent COVID-19. The sequenced material came from peripheral blood.

This CDR3 reads CATRQGANYEQYF. CDR3 in DNA: TGTGCCACCAGGCAGGGGGCCAACTACGAGCAGTACTTC. This chain joins TRBV12-3 or TRBV12-4 and TRBJ2-7; 8 bases are a match to TRBD1. The CDR3 loop spans 13 amino acids. Losses at the gene ends were 10 bases for V and 3 bases for J; bases not matched to a gene: 8.